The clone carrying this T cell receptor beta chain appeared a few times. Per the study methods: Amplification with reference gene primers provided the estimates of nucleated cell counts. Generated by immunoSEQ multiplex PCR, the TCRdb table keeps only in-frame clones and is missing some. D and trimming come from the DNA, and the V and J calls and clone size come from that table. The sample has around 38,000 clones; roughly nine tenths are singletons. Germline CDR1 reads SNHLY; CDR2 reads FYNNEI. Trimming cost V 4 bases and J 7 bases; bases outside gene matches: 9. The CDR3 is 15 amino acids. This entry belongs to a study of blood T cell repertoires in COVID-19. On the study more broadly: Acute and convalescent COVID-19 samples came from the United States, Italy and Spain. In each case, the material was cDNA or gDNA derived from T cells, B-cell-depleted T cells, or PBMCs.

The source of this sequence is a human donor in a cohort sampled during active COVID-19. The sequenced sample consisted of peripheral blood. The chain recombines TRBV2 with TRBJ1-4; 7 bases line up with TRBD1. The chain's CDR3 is CASSATGSPSEKLFF. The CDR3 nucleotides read TGTGCCAGCAGTGCGACAGGGTCCCCTAGTGAAAAACTGTTTTTT.